This TCR beta chain comes out of a study of CD8 T cells in ankylosing spondylitis. V gave up 0 bases and J gave up 1 base; unmatched junction bases: 3. This CDR3 is 16 amino acids long. Per the germline V gene, CDR1 is SGDLS and CDR2 is YYNGEE. This clonotype appeared many times. Generation of TCR beta libraries employed quantitative 5'-RACE incorporating molecular barcodes. In TCRdb, the 5' RACE reads were re-called with MiXCR into one record per CDR3 protein. Among about 13,000 distinct CDR3 sequences listed, approximately 2.5% were seen once. The source material was blood, either unsorted or a sorted T cell fraction (not recorded which). This TCR was sampled from a male donor with ankylosing spondylitis or in good health (not recorded which). V usage is TRBV9 and J usage is TRBJ2-3, with 9 bases that match TRBD2. The CDR3 reads CASSVGLAGRTDTQYF. As DNA, the CDR3 is TGTGCCAGCAGCGTAGGGCTAGCGGGACGCACAGATACGCAGTATTTT.